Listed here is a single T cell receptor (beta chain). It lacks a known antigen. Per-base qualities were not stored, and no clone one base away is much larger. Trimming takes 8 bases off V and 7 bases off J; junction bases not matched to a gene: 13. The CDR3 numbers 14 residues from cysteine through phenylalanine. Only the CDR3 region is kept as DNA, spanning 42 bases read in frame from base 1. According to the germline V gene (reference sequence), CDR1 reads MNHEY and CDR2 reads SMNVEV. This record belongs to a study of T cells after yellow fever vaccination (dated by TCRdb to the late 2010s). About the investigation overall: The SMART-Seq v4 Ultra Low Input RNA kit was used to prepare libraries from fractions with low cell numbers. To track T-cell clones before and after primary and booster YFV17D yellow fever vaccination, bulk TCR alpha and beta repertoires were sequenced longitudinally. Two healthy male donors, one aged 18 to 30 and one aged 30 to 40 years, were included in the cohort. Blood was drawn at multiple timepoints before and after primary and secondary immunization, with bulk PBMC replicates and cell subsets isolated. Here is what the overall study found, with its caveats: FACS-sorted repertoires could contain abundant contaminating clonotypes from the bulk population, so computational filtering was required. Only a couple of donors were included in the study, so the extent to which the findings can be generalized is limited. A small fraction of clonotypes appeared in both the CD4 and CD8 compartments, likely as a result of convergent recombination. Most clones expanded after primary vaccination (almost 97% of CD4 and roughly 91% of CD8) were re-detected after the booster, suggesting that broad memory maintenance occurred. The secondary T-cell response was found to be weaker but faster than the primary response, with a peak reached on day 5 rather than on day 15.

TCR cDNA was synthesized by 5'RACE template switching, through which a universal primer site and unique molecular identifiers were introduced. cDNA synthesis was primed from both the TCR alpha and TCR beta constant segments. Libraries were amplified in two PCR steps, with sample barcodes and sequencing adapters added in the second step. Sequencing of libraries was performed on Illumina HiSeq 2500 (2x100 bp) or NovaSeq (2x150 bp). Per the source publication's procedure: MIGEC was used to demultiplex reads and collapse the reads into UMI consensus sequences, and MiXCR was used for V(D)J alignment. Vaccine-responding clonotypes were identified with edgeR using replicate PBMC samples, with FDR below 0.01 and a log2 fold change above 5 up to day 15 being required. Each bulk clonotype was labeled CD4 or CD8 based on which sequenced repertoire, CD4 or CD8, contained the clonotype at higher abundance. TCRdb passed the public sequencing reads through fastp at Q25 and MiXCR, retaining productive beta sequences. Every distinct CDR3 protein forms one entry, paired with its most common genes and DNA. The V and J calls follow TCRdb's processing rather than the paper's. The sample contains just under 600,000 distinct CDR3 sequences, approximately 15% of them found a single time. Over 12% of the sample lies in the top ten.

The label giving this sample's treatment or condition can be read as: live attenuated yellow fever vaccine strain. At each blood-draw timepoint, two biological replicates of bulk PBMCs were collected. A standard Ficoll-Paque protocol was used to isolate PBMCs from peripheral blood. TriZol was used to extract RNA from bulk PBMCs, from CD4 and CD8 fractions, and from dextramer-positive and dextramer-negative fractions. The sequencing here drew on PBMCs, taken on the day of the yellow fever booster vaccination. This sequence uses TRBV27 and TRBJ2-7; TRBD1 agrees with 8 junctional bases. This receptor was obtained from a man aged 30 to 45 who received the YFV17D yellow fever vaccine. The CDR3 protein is CASWSLQGAREQYF. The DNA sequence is TGTGCCAGCTGGTCCCTCCAGGGGGCGAGGGAGCAGTACTTC.